This T cell receptor beta chain originates from a study of CD8 T cells in ankylosing spondylitis. Study-wide results and limits: Matched ankylosing spondylitis synovial fluid reportedly showed significant enrichment of disease-linked clones. Roughly 8 highly homologous variants made up a TCR beta motif, and this motif appeared characteristic of ankylosing spondylitis blood.

In this sample, this clonotype turned up many times. What it binds is not known. TCRdb processed the 5' RACE reads anew with MiXCR; each CDR3 protein has one entry. The sample has fewer than 550,000 distinct CDR3 sequences, approximately 5.3% seen once; the top ten hold around 3.5%. Germline CDR1 reads SGHRS; CDR2 reads YFSETQ. Trimming at V came to 3 bases and at J to 4 bases, leaving 9 bases not matched to a gene. The CDR3 spans 16 residues. The clonotype comes from a male donor with ankylosing spondylitis. The rearrangement links TRBV5-1 to TRBJ2-1; 8 positions agree with TRBD2. The sequencing sample was made of blood, either unsorted or a sorted T cell fraction (not recorded which). For the CDR3, the DNA is TGCGCCAGCAGCTCCCCTTTAGCGGGATTATACAATGAGCAGTTCTTC. Residues: CASSSPLAGLYNEQFF.